These T cell receptor beta chains were read from a single sample in a study of spatial heterogeneity in lung cancer. A single record per CDR3 protein comes from TCRdb applying MiXCR to the 5' RACE reads. The sample includes 7,500 to 10,000 distinct CDR3 sequences, over 11% seen only once; the top ten take roughly an eighth. The sequenced sample was lung tumor tissue, obtained at surgery. The receptors were sampled from a male donor with early-stage non-small cell lung cancer. CDR3s include the opening cysteine and the closing phenylalanine or tryptophan. A D gene is named only where the DNA matches it firmly. Expanded clones are given a class, and other clones once, few, many or no size at all.

len	v_gene	j_gene	d_gene	abundance	CDR3nt	CDR3aa
14	TRBV7-2	TRBJ2-7	NA	medium-sized	TGTGCCAGCAGCTACGCGAGCGGTACCTACGAGCAGTACTTC	CASSYASGTYEQYF
14	TRBV5-1	TRBJ2-7	NA	many	TGCGCCAGCAGCTTGTTCACCGGGGGCTACGAGCAGTACTTC	CASSLFTGGYEQYF
14	TRBV14	TRBJ2-1	TRBD1	many	TGTGCCAGCAGCCGTATGACAGGGGGGGCTGAGCAGTTCTTC	CASSRMTGGAEQFF
16	TRBV10-3	TRBJ2-7	NA	many	TGTGCCACCTCCCACGGGGCGGGATCCCCGGCCTACGAGCAGTACTTC	CATSHGAGSPAYEQYF
15	TRBV4-1	TRBJ2-1	NA	many	TGCGCCAGCAGCCACGACTCCGTTAACTACAATGAGCAGTTCTTC	CASSHDSVNYNEQFF
12	TRBV3-1	TRBJ2-2	NA	many	TGTGCCAGCAGACTTCTACCCGGGGAGCTGTTTTTT	CASRLLPGELFF
12	TRBV20-1	TRBJ1-2	NA	many	TGCAGTGCTAGGCTGAGACCTGGCGGCTACACCTTC	CSARLRPGGYTF
16	TRBV15	TRBJ2-7	TRBD2	many	TGTGCCACCAGCATCCATTGGGCTAGCGGGTTCCACGAGCAGTACTTC	CATSIHWASGFHEQYF
16	TRBV24-1	TRBJ2-2	TRBD2	many	TGTGCCACCAGTGACCTTAAAACTAGCGGAAGTGGGGAGCTGTTTTTT	CATSDLKTSGSGELFF
16	TRBV4-2	TRBJ2-1	NA	many	TGTGCCAGCAGCCAAGGCCCCCCAGCGAACCACAATGAGCAGTTCTTC	CASSQGPPANHNEQFF
13	TRBV6-6	TRBJ1-1	NA	many	TGTGCCAGCAGTTACACGGGGGACACTGAAGCTTTCTTT	CASSYTGDTEAFF
16	TRBV6-1	TRBJ2-6	NA	many	TGTGCCAGCAGATTTGAAGGGGGGACCGGGGCCAACGTCCTGACTTTC	CASRFEGGTGANVLTF
16	TRBV6-2/TRBV6-3	TRBJ1-5	TRBD1	many	TGTGCCAGCAGTTATGACAGGGCGTTCGACAATCAGCCCCAGCATTTT	CASSYDRAFDNQPQHF
15	TRBV6-5	TRBJ1-6	TRBD1	medium-sized	TGTGCCAGCAGTTACCTGACAGGGGAGAATTCACCCCTCCACTTT	CASSYLTGENSPLHF
13	TRBV30	TRBJ2-3	TRBD2	many	TGTGCCTGTGAGCGGGAGAGCACAGATACGCAGTATTTT	CACERESTDTQYF
15	TRBV7-7	TRBJ2-5	NA	NA	TGTGCCAGCAGCCCTTTAAATCAGGGTGGAGAGACCCAGTACTTC	CASSPLNQGGETQYF
17	TRBV10-1	TRBJ1-5	NA	many	TGCGCCAGCAGTGGACCCGGGGCAGTAAGGAGCAATCAGCCCCAGCATTTT	CASSGPGAVRSNQPQHF
13	TRBV29-1	TRBJ1-5	NA	medium-sized	TGCAGCGTCCCAAGAGGTACCAATCAGCCCCAGCATTTT	CSVPRGTNQPQHF
14	TRBV10-3	TRBJ2-5	TRBD1	many	TGTGCCATCAGTCCCAGGGACAGCCAAGAGACCCAGTACTTC	CAISPRDSQETQYF
15	TRBV9	TRBJ2-3	NA	NA	TGTGCCAGCAGCGTAGAGGGGCACCACACAGATACGCAGTATTTT	CASSVEGHHTDTQYF
15	TRBV7-8	TRBJ1-5	TRBD1	many	TGTGCCAGCAGTCACAGGGGTATTGGCAATCAGCCCCAGCATTTT	CASSHRGIGNQPQHF
16	TRBV12-3/TRBV12-4	TRBJ1-2	TRBD1	NA	TGTGCCAGCAGTTCGGGGACAGGGGCGGATAACTATGGCTACACCTTC	CASSSGTGADNYGYTF
21	TRBV6-2/TRBV6-3	TRBJ2-5	TRBD2	many	TGTGCCAGCAGTCTGCTGCGGGGGAAGAGCGGGAGTCGTGTGAGGGGAGAGACCCAGTACTTC	CASSLLRGKSGSRVRGETQYF
11	TRBV12-3/TRBV12-4	TRBJ2-1	NA	many	TGTGCCAGCAGTTTCGGGTATGAGCAGTTCTTC	CASSFGYEQFF
14	TRBV6-2/TRBV6-3	TRBJ2-7	TRBD2	many	TGTGCCAGCAGTTCTCCGGTGACTAGCTTTCGACAGTACTTC	CASSSPVTSFRQYF
18	TRBV28	TRBJ2-1	TRBD2	many	TGTGCCAGCAGTTTACCCGGTCCGGGACTAGGGGGGTTGGATGAGCAGTTCTTC	CASSLPGPGLGGLDEQFF
14	TRBV5-1	TRBJ1-1	NA	many	TGCGCCAGCAGCTTTTACGGGCTGAACACTGAAGCTTTCTTT	CASSFYGLNTEAFF
12	TRBV20-1	TRBJ1-2	NA	medium-sized	TGCAGTGCTAGCCCGGACCGCTATGGCTACACCTTC	CSASPDRYGYTF
14	TRBV6-1	TRBJ2-5	NA	many	TGTGCCAGCAGTGAAACGGCGGGACAAGAGACCCAGTACTTC	CASSETAGQETQYF
15	TRBV12-3/TRBV12-4	TRBJ2-2	TRBD2	NA	TGTGCCAGCACCCCGTTAGCGGGAGGAATCGGGGAGCTGTTTTTT	CASTPLAGGIGELFF
13	TRBV30	TRBJ1-2	NA	many	TGTGCCTGGAGGATACAGGGTGTTCGAGGCTACACCTTC	CAWRIQGVRGYTF
12	TRBV27	TRBJ2-6	NA	NA	TGTGCCAGCAGTCCTGGGGCCAACGTCCTGACTTTC	CASSPGANVLTF
17	TRBV7-8	TRBJ2-5	NA	many	TGTGCCAGCAGCTTAGTTGGGGCCCGGAGTTGGATCGAGACCCAGTACTTC	CASSLVGARSWIETQYF
14	TRBV7-9	TRBJ2-7	TRBD1	many	TGTGCCAGCAGTTTGACAGGGGAATCGTACGAGCAGTACTTC	CASSLTGESYEQYF
12	TRBV27	TRBJ2-7	NA	NA	TGTGCCAGCAGCTTTGGGACCGCCCAGCAGTACTTC	CASSFGTAQQYF
15	TRBV30	TRBJ2-5	NA	NA	TGTGCCTGGAGTGTACGGTACGGCAATCAAGAGACCCAGTACTTC	CAWSVRYGNQETQYF
15	TRBV7-6	TRBJ1-2	NA	medium-sized	TGTGCCAGCAGCTTAATGGCTGGAGGGATCAGCGGCTACACCTTC	CASSLMAGGISGYTF
12	TRBV7-9	TRBJ2-1	TRBD1	many	TGTGCCAGCAGCTTCCCGGGACAGCAGCAGTTCTTC	CASSFPGQQQFF
14	TRBV10-3	TRBJ2-7	NA	NA	TGTGCCATCAGTGAATGGGGCGGGTCCTACGAGCAGTACTTC	CAISEWGGSYEQYF
14	TRBV20-1	TRBJ2-7	TRBD1	medium-sized	TGCAGTGCGTTCGGACAGGGGAGCTCCTACGAGCAGTACTTC	CSAFGQGSSYEQYF
17	TRBV4-1	TRBJ1-1	NA	many	TGCGCCAGCAGCCAAGAGCCGAGGGCCACCTCGAACACTGAAGCTTTCTTT	CASSQEPRATSNTEAFF
16	TRBV9	TRBJ2-5	TRBD2	many	TGTGCCAGCAGCGTAGTAGGACTAGCGAGTCAAGAGACCCAGTACTTC	CASSVVGLASQETQYF
13	TRBV6-5	TRBJ2-1	NA	many	TGTGCCAGCGGTCGGAGGAACTACAATGAGCAGTTCTTC	CASGRRNYNEQFF
17	TRBV11-3	TRBJ2-3	TRBD2	many	TGTGCCAGCAGCCAAGGGGAAGTTCAGCGGGAGACAGATACGCAGTATTTT	CASSQGEVQRETDTQYF
14	TRBV2	TRBJ1-6	NA	many	TGTGCCAGCAGTGATCAGGGAGGGGAATCACCCCTCCACTTT	CASSDQGGESPLHF
17	TRBV28	TRBJ1-1	NA	many	TGTGCCAGCAGTTCGGGGGTAAACAGACCTCGGGTAACCGAAGCTTTCTTT	CASSSGVNRPRVTEAFF
12	TRBV6-1	TRBJ1-2	NA	NA	TGTGCCAGCTCGAGGGGCAACTATGGCTACACCTTC	CASSRGNYGYTF
13	TRBV12-3/TRBV12-4	TRBJ1-2	NA	medium-sized	TGTGCCAGCAGTCCTTGGGGGGGTCCTGGCTACACCTTC	CASSPWGGPGYTF
15	TRBV5-1	TRBJ1-1	NA	NA	TGCGCCAGCAGCTTGGAACTCGGACACCTCACTGAAGCTTTCTTT	CASSLELGHLTEAFF
13	TRBV27	TRBJ1-1	NA	many	TGTGCCAGCAGATACCAGGGGAACACTGAAGCTTTCTTT	CASRYQGNTEAFF
14	TRBV6-5	TRBJ2-2	TRBD2	many	TGTGCCAGCCAGCGGGGGGCTCTCAAGGGGGAGCTGTTTTTT	CASQRGALKGELFF
15	TRBV6-5	TRBJ2-2	NA	many	TGTGCCAGCAGCCTAAGGCCGTCTCAGGGCGGGGAGCTGTTTTTT	CASSLRPSQGGELFF
17	TRBV7-3	TRBJ1-1	TRBD1	many	TGTGCCAGCAGCTTGCGCCCCCCGGGACAGGGTGGAACTGAAGCTTTCTTT	CASSLRPPGQGGTEAFF
14	TRBV10-3	TRBJ2-1	NA	many	TGTGCCATCAGTGAGTCTTTGGGGCGGACGCTGCAGTTCTTC	CAISESLGRTLQFF
15	TRBV5-1	TRBJ1-3	NA	many	TGCGCCAGCAGCATCGGGCAGATCTCTGGAAACACCATATATTTT	CASSIGQISGNTIYF
14	TRBV27	TRBJ2-2	NA	NA	TGTGCCAGCAGTTTCTATGGGAACACCGGGGAGCTGTTTTTT	CASSFYGNTGELFF
14	TRBV29-1	TRBJ1-4	TRBD1	medium-sized	TGCAGCGTTGACACAGGGGGAGCTAATGAAAAACTGTTTTTT	CSVDTGGANEKLFF
15	TRBV20-1	TRBJ2-7	TRBD1	NA	TGCAGTGCTAGAGTCCGACAGGGCCTCTCCTACGAGCAGTACTTC	CSARVRQGLSYEQYF
14	TRBV5-6	TRBJ2-4	NA	many	TGTGCCAGCAGCTTGGTGACCTTAGGAGACATTCAGTACTTC	CASSLVTLGDIQYF